Shown below are 29 T cell receptor beta chains from a single sample sequenced in a study of T cell repertoires in cytomegalovirus infection. Each CDR3 protein is one row after TCRdb ran MiXCR on the reads. The sample records about 920,000 distinct CDR3 sequences, less than 40% being singletons. Antigen specificity for these receptors is unknown. The sequencing here drew on cultured CD8+ T cells from PBMCs, taken from culture after CMV antigen stimulation. The receptors were gathered from a human donor in good health (CMV status not recorded). Some clones in this sample may be carry-over from other donors' samples.

The chain links TRBV10-3 to TRBJ1-5; 9 bases are a match to TRBD1. CDR1 and CDR2 (germline): ENHRY, SYGVKD. This CDR3 comprises 15 residues. Unmatched junction bases numbered 6, after V lost 5 bases and J lost 4 bases. The DNA for the CDR3 is TGTGCCATCAGTTCACAGACAGGGGGAAATCAGCCCCAGCATTTT. Translated: CAISSQTGGNQPQHF.

This clonotype was counted between two and nine times. The genes are TRBV9 and TRBJ2-1, with 11 bases that match TRBD1. With V trimmed by 0 bases and J by 6 bases, 2 bases remained unmatched. In germline, CDR1 is SGDLS, CDR2 YYNGEE. The CDR3 is 15 amino acids. CDR3 loop: CASSVVGTGGNEQFF. Written as DNA, the CDR3 is TGTGCCAGCAGCGTAGTAGGGACAGGGGGCAATGAGCAGTTCTTC.

V and J are TRBV10-1 and TRBJ2-1, with D possibly being TRBD1 (6 bases). V lost 4 bases to trimming and J lost 1 base, with 11 bases between them. There are 15 residues in the CDR3. Germline V gives CDR1 WNHNN, CDR2 SYGVQD (reference sequence). The chain's CDR3 is CASSAGVGSYNEQFF. For the CDR3, the DNA is TGCGCCAGCAGTGCAGGGGTCGGGTCCTACAATGAGCAGTTCTTC.

This clonotype was picked up many times. The chain has TRBV28 and TRBJ2-3; no clear D. V lost 1 base to trimming and J lost 2 bases, with 4 bases between them. Germline lookup yields CDR1 MDHEN and CDR2 SYDVKM. CDR3 length: 13 residues. The DNA of the CDR3 is TGTGCCAGCAGTTTATCCTACACAGATACGCAGTATTTT. Residues: CASSLSYTDTQYF.

J is TRBJ1-5 and V is TRBV7-9, with 7 bases lining up with TRBD1. The ends lost 6 bases at V and 6 bases at J; junction bases unmatched: 20. This CDR3 has 18 residues. Germline lookup yields CDR1 SEHNR and CDR2 FQNEAQ (reference sequence). For the CDR3, the DNA is TGTGCCAGCAGTTTAACGGGGGATGGGATGCCAGGGGGTCAGCCCCAGCATTTT. Its translation: CASSLTGDGMPGGQPQHF.

The V call is TRBV4-1, the J call TRBJ2-3, with TRBD1 matching 7 bases. Germline trimming cut 3 bases from V and 0 bases from J; bases unmatched to any gene: 6. This CDR3 contains 16 residues. Germline CDR1 is MGHRA and CDR2 is YSYEKL. The CDR3 DNA is TGCGCCAGCAGCCAGTCGGACAGGAGAAGCACAGATACGCAGTATTTT. Translating gives CASSQSDRRSTDTQYF.

Only a few counts were recorded for this clonotype. This rearrangement joins TRBV10-3 to TRBJ2-3; 9 bases are a match to TRBD2. The CDR3 is made up of 18 amino acids. Germline lookup yields CDR1 ENHRY and CDR2 SYGVKD. Trimming cost V 4 bases and J 6 bases; bases outside gene matches: 17. The CDR3 DNA sequence: TGTGCCATCAGTGGATCCCCCCTAGCGGGGCCTAACTGGGATACGCAGTATTTT. Its translation is CAISGSPLAGPNWDTQYF.

This clonotype was detected many times. The V call is TRBV7-6, the J call TRBJ1-1; D is undetermined. Trimming pared 0 bases from V and 5 bases from J, leaving 13 bases between. The germline V gene has CDR1 SGHVS and CDR2 FNYEAQ. This CDR3 comprises 15 residues. For the CDR3, the DNA is TGTGCCAGCAGCTTAGCGGTATCGGGTGGGACTGAAGCTTTCTTT. This translates into CASSLAVSGGTEAFF.

The CDR3 coding sequence is TGTGCCAGCAGGGTTAGCGGGGGATACCAAGAGACCCAGTACTTC. This codes for CASRVSGGYQETQYF. The genes are TRBV12-3 or TRBV12-4 and TRBJ2-5, with 9 bases aligning to TRBD2. The length of the CDR3 is 15 residues. The ends lost 6 bases at V and 0 bases at J; junction bases unmatched: 5.

This clonotype was seen repeatedly, ten times or more. This chain links TRBV7-8 with TRBJ2-1, with TRBD1 matching over 7 bases. Germline loops: CDR1 SGHVS, CDR2 FQNEAQ. The length of the CDR3 is 15 residues. The trim removed 5 bases at V and 1 base at J, leaving 5 bases unmatched. The CDR3 DNA follows: TGTGCCAGCAGCGGGGGACAGAATTCCTACAATGAGCAGTTCTTC. Protein: CASSGGQNSYNEQFF.

The chain joins TRBV28 to TRBJ1-1, with unresolved D. Trimming removed 3 bases at V and 1 base at J, with 12 bases between. This CDR3 is 15 amino acids long. The germline V gene has CDR1 MDHEN and CDR2 SYDVKM. The CDR3 sequence: CASSFGPGGNTEAFF. As DNA, the CDR3 is TGTGCCAGCAGTTTTGGACCCGGAGGGAACACTGAAGCTTTCTTT.

This clonotype was counted between two and nine times. The chain joins TRBV27 to TRBJ2-7; 11 bases match TRBD2. V shed 6 bases, J shed 6 bases, and the junction held 7 bases outside the gene matches. The germline V gene encodes CDR1 MNHEY and CDR2 SMNVEV (reference sequence). The CDR3 consists of 14 residues. This CDR3 is CASSPRLAGSEQYV. The CDR3 coding sequence is TGTGCCAGCAGCCCAAGACTAGCGGGGAGCGAGCAGTACGTC.

This clonotype was seen repeatedly, ten times or more. V usage is TRBV7-6 and J usage is TRBJ2-3; D is unresolved. Germline V gene sequence: CDR1 SGHVS, CDR2 FNYEAQ. CDR3 length: 14 residues. Trimming cost V 2 bases and J 1 base, with 7 bases left between them. The CDR3 DNA reads as TGTGCCAGCAGCTTAACGGGCCGCACAGATACGCAGTATTTT. It is translated as CASSLTGRTDTQYF.

The rearrangement uses TRBV7-9 and TRBJ2-7, with 10 bases lining up with TRBD1. CDR3 length: 19 residues. The germline CDR1 and CDR2 sequences are SEHNR and FQNEAQ (reference sequence). V was pared by 5 bases and J by 1 base, with 17 bases of the junction left unmatched. The CDR3 here is CASSPSPGTGVGKSYEQYF. The CDR3 DNA is TGTGCCAGCAGCCCCAGTCCCGGGACAGGGGTCGGGAAGTCCTACGAGCAGTACTTC. The complete variable domain, with remaining parts taken from reference TRBV7-9 and TRBJ2-7, reads DTGVSQNPRHKITKRGQNVTFRCDPISEHNRLYWYRQTLGQGPEFLTYFQNEAQLEKSRLLSDRFSAERPKGSFSTLEIQRTEQGDSAMYLCASSPSPGTGVGKSYEQYFGPGTRLTVT.

The table lists this clonotype with a few counts. The chain is built from TRBV6-2 or TRBV6-3 and TRBJ2-7, with D possibly matching TRBD1 (6 bases). CDR3 length: 12 residues. The V end was cut by 8 bases, the J end by 7 bases, with 15 bases between. Germline assignment: CDR1 MNHEY and CDR2 SVGEGT. CDR3 DNA sequence: TGTGCCAGCTCAAAACAGGGTTGGGAGCAGTACGTC. Translation: CASSKQGWEQYV.

This chain joins TRBV19 and TRBJ1-1; 8 bases match TRBD1. Per the germline V gene, CDR1 is LNHDA and CDR2 is SQIVND (reference sequence). Trimming removed 10 bases from V and 6 bases from J; junction bases left unmatched: 4. The CDR3 has 11 residues. CDR3 bases: TGTGCCACCCAGGGGGCGGCTGAAGCTTTCTTT. Amino acids: CATQGAAEAFF.

The chain combines TRBV7-6 with TRBJ2-5, with D possibly matching TRBD2 (7 bases). The germline V gene encodes CDR1 SGHVS and CDR2 FNYEAQ. Between the trimmed V and J ends, which lost 0 bases and 5 bases, there was a span of 13 bases. The CDR3 consists of 15 residues. CDR3 in amino acids: CASSLAWGGGETQYF. The CDR3 DNA follows: TGTGCCAGCAGCTTAGCCTGGGGGGGCGGGGAGACCCAGTACTTC.

The genes are TRBV12-3 or TRBV12-4 and TRBJ2-3, with D perhaps given as TRBD1 or TRBD2 (5 bases each). The CDR3 runs 15 residues. Trimming took off 6 bases at V and 3 bases at J, with 16 bases between the two ends. This CDR3 is CASSEDEGLTDTQYF. The CDR3 DNA is TGTGCCAGCAGCGAGGACGAGGGGCTGACAGATACGCAGTATTTT.

The sample holds a few counts of this clonotype. This rearrangement joins TRBV6-6 to TRBJ2-7, with 12 bases lining up with TRBD2. Germline V lookup: CDR1 MNHNY, CDR2 SVGAGI (reference sequence). The CDR3 is 14 amino acids. Germline trimming cut 2 bases from V and 5 bases from J; bases unmatched to any gene: 1. In DNA, the CDR3 is TGTGCCAGCAGTTACGCTAGCGGGGGGGACGAGCAGTACGTC. Its translation is CASSYASGGDEQYV.

This clonotype came up a few times. V gene TRBV7-6 combines with J gene TRBJ2-3; 9 nucleotides line up with TRBD2. The CDR3 runs to 15 residues. The germline gives CDR1 SGHVS, CDR2 FNYEAQ. With V trimmed by 2 bases and J by 4 bases, 4 bases remained unmatched. CDR3 coding DNA: TGTGCCAGCAGCTTACCTTGGACTAGCGCAGATACGCAGTATTTT. Protein product: CASSLPWTSADTQYF. Full variable domain (rest looked up from reference TRBV7-6 and TRBJ2-3): GAGVSQSPRYKVTKRGQDVALRCDPISGHVSLYWYRQALGQGPEFLTYFNYEAQQDKSGLPNDRFSAERPEGSISTLTIQRTEQRDSAMYRCASSLPWTSADTQYFGPGTRLTVL.

This clonotype has a count of ten or more. The chain carries TRBV7-6 and TRBJ1-6; the D is unclear. V was trimmed by 3 bases and J by 8 bases, leaving 8 bases between them. Germline loops: CDR1 SGHVS, CDR2 FNYEAQ. This CDR3 has 13 residues. The CDR3 loop reads CASSFREDSPLHF. The CDR3 bases are TGTGCCAGCAGCTTTCGTGAGGATTCACCCCTCCACTTT.

This clonotype turned up a few times. J is TRBJ2-6 and V is TRBV7-6; D possibly matches TRBD1 or TRBD2 (5 bases each). Deletions cut 7 bases from V and 1 base from J, with 11 bases between. The CDR3 runs to 15 residues. CDR1 and CDR2 (germline): SGHVS, FNYEAQ. The CDR3 DNA is TGTGCCAGCACCATTGGGGGATCTGGGGCCAACGTCCTGACTTTC. Translated: CASTIGGSGANVLTF.

This sequence joins TRBV4-3 and TRBJ2-3; 10 bases align to TRBD2. The CDR3 is 17 amino acids. Germline CDR1 is LGHNA and CDR2 is YSLEER. V lost 2 bases to trimming and J lost 2 bases; unmatched junction nucleotides: 7. Here the CDR3 reads CASSQSLAGAYTDTQYF. CDR3 DNA sequence: TGCGCCAGCAGCCAAAGTCTAGCGGGGGCCTACACAGATACGCAGTATTTT.

CDR3 region: CASSLEPQGGRELFF. The CDR3 DNA sequence: TGTGCCAGCAGCTTAGAACCGCAGGGCGGGAGGGAGCTGTTTTTT. This rearrangement joins TRBV11-2 to TRBJ2-2; a possible D gene is TRBD2 (6 bases). V was trimmed by 0 bases and J by 9 bases, leaving 14 bases between them. CDR1 is SGHAT, CDR2 FQNNGV, per germline. The length of the CDR3 is 15 residues. The full variable domain, completed using reference TRBV11-2 and TRBJ2-2, is EAGVAQSPRYKIIEKRQSVAFWCNPISGHATLYWYQQILGQGPKLLIQFQNNGVVDDSQLPKDRFSAERLKGVDSTLKIQPAKLEDSAVYLCASSLEPQGGRELFFGEGSRLTVL.

This clonotype was recorded many times. The genes are TRBV27 and TRBJ2-1; the D is unclear. Germline CDR1 is MNHEY and CDR2 is SMNVEV (reference sequence). The V gene lost 3 bases and the J gene lost 6 bases, with 9 bases spanning the gap. The CDR3 spans 13 residues. The CDR3 DNA sequence: TGTGCCAGCAGTTTTGATTCAGGCAATGAGCAGTTCTTC. It specifies CASSFDSGNEQFF.

This clonotype has just one count. The CDR3 DNA reads as TGTGCCAGCAGCTTAAGCGATGACAGAAACTATGGCTACACCTTC. The encoded protein is CASSLSDDRNYGYTF. This chain joins TRBV7-3 and TRBJ1-2; TRBD1 is a possible D gene (5 bases). The CDR3 loop spans 15 amino acids. Germline CDR1 and CDR2: SGHTA and FQGTGA. V lost 1 base and J 2 bases, leaving 11 bases between the germline ends.

This clonotype occurred a few times. The rearrangement uses TRBV14 and TRBJ2-7, with D perhaps matching TRBD1 or TRBD2 (5 bases each). Germline V gene sequence: CDR1 SGHDN, CDR2 FVKESK. Trimming took 5 bases from V and 5 from J, leaving 7 bases between them. The length of the CDR3 is 11 residues. The CDR3 DNA is TGTGCCAGCAGCTGGGGGAACGAGCAGTACTTC. Protein product: CASSWGNEQYF.

This clonotype came up many times. As DNA, the CDR3 is TGTGCCAGCAGCTTTGGTAACCTGCGATATTCTGGGGCCAACGTCCTGACTTTC. Protein product: CASSFGNLRYSGANVLTF. This sequence joins TRBV7-2 and TRBJ2-6, with D unresolved. Trimming cost V 3 bases and J 1 base, with 16 bases left between them. The CDR3 has 18 residues. Germline assignment: CDR1 SGHTA and CDR2 FQGNSA.

The CDR3 protein is CASSLATSTPVGPQHF. Here the CDR3 DNA reads TGTGCCAGCAGCTTAGCAACGTCCACCCCAGTGGGGCCCCAGCATTTT. V usage is TRBV7-2 and J usage is TRBJ1-5; D gene uncertain. The CDR3 runs to 16 residues. Per germline, CDR1 SGHTA and CDR2 FQGNSA. The V gene lost 0 bases and the J gene lost 9 bases, with 18 bases spanning the gap.